This T cell receptor beta chain is drawn from a study of cytomegalovirus exposure and HLA in healthy donors. The study, taken as a whole, reports: Reportedly, fewer N-insertions than the roughly 700-donor mean appeared in an Asian-associated ancestry cluster in a later analysis.

Germline values: CDR1 MNHEY, CDR2 SVGAGI. The CDR3 length is 14 residues. With 5 bases removed from V and 12 bases from J, the gap between germline ends came to 23 bases. At the time of sampling, donors were nominally healthy, though unrecorded immune exposures were likely. 60 Vbeta and 13 Jbeta primers were used in PCR. The table came from immunoSEQ multiplex PCR; TCRdb's copy has only in-frame clones and leaves some out. This sample has around 140,000 clones; 60% to 80% occur once, and the top ten carry about 1%. For this clone: No antigen is known for it.

This clonotype originated in a male donor in good health and CMV-seronegative. What was sequenced was PBMCs. The V call is TRBV6-5, the J call TRBJ2-7; possibly TRBD1 for D (7 bases). The CDR3 DNA follows: TGTGCCAGCAGTCCCGCCCCAGGGGGGCGTAATCTGTACTTC. This encodes CASSPAPGGRNLYF.